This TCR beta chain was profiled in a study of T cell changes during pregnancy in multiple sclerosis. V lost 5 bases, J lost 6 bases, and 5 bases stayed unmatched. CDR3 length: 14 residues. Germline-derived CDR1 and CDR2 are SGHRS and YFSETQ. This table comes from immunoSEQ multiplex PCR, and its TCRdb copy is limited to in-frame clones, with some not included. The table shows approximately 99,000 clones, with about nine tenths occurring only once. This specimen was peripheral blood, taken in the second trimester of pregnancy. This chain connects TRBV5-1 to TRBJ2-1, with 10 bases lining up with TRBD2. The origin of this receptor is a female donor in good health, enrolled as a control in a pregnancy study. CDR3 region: CASRGASGSNEQFF. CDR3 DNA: TGCGCCAGCAGAGGGGCTAGCGGGAGCAATGAGCAGTTCTTC.